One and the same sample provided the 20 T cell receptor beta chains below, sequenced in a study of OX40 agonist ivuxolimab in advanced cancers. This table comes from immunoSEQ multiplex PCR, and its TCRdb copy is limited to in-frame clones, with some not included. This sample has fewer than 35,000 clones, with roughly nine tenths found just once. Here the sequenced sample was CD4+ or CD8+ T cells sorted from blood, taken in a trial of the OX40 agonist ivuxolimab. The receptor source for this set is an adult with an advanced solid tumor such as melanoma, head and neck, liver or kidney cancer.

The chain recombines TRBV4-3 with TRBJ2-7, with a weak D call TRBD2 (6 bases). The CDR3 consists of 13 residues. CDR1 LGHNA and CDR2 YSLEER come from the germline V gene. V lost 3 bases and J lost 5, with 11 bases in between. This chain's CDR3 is CASSQPPGDEQYF. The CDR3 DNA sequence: TGCGCCAGCAGCCAGCCCCCGGGGGACGAGCAGTACTTC.

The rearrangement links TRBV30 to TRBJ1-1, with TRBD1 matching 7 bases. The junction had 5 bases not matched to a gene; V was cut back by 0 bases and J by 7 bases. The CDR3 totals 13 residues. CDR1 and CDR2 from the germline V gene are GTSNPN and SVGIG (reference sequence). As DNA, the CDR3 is TGTGCCTGGAGTGTTAAAGGGGGCCTTGAAGCTTTCTTT. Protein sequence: CAWSVKGGLEAFF.

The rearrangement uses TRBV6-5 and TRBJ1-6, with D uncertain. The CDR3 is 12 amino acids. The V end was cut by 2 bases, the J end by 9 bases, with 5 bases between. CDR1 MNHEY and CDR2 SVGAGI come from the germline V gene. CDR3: CASSYKFSPLHF. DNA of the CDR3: TGTGCCAGCAGTTACAAATTTTCACCCCTCCACTTT.

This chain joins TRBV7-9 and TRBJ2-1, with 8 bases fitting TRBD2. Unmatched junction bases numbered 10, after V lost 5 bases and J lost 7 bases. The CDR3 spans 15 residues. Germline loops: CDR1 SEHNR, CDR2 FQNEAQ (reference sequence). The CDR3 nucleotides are TGTGCCAGCAGCCCCGGGAGGGGGAAATTGAATGAGCAGTTCTTC. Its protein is CASSPGRGKLNEQFF.

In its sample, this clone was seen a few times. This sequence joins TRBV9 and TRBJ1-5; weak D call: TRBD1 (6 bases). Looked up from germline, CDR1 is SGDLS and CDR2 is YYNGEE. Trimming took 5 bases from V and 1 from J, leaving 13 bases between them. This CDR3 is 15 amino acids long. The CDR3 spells CASSSGGKSNQPQHF. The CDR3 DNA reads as TGTGCCAGCAGTTCGGGGGGCAAAAGCAATCAGCCCCAGCATTTT.

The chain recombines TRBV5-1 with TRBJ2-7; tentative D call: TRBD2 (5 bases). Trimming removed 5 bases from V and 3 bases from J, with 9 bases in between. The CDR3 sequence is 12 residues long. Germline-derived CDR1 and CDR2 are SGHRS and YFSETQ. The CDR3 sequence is CASSRENYEQYF. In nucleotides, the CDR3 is TGCGCCAGCAGTCGGGAAAACTACGAGCAGTACTTC.

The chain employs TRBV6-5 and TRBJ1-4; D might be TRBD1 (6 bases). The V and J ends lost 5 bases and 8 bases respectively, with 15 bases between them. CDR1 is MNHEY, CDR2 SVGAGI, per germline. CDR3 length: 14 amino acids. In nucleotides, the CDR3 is TGTGCCAGCAGTAACCAGGGGTTTAACGAAAAACTGTTTTTT. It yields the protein CASSNQGFNEKLFF.

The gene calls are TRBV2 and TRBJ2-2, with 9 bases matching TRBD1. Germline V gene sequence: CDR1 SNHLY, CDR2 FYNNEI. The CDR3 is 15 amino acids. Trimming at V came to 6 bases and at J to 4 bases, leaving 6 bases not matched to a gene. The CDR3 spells CASRRDRVSTGELFF. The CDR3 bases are TGTGCCAGCAGGCGGGACAGGGTGAGCACCGGGGAGCTGTTTTTT.

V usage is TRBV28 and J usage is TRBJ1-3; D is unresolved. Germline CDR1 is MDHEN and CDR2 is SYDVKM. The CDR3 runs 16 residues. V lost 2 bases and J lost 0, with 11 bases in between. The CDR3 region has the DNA TGTGCCAGCAGTTTACCGCAGGCGACCTCTGGAAACACCATATATTTT. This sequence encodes CASSLPQATSGNTIYF.

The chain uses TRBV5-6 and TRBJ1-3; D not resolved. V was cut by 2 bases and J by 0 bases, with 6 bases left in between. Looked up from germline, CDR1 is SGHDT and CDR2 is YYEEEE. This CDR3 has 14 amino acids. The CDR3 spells CASSFSPSGNTIYF. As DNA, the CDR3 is TGTGCCAGCAGCTTTAGTCCCTCTGGAAACACCATATATTTT.

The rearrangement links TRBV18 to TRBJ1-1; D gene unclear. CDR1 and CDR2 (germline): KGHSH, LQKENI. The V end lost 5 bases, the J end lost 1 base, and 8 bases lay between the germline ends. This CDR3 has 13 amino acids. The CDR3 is CASSSSRNTEAFF. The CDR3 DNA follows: TGTGCCAGCTCATCCTCCCGGAACACTGAAGCTTTCTTT.

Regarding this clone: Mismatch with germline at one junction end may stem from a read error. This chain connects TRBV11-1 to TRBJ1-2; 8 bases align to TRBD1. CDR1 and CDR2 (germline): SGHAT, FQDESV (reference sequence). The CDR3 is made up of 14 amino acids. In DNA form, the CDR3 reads TGTGCCAGCAGCTCGAGACAGGGGCCTATCGCTAGCTCCTTC. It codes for CASSSRQGPIASSF.

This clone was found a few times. This CDR3 is CASSPGTGFNSPLHF. The CDR3 DNA is TGTGCCAGCAGCCCAGGGACAGGCTTTAATTCACCCCTCCACTTT. The rearrangement uses TRBV9 and TRBJ1-6; TRBD1 agrees at 8 bases. CDR3 length: 15 residues. CDR1 is SGDLS, CDR2 YYNGEE, per germline. V dropped 4 bases and J dropped 6; count of bases not matched to a gene: 6.

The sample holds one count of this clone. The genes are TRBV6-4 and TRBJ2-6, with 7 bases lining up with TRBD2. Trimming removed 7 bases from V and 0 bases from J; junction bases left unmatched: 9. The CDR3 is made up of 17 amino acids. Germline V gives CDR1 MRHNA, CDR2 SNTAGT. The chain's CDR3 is CASKGLVGVSGANVLTF. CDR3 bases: TGTGCCAGCAAAGGACTAGTTGGGGTCTCTGGGGCCAACGTCCTGACTTTC.

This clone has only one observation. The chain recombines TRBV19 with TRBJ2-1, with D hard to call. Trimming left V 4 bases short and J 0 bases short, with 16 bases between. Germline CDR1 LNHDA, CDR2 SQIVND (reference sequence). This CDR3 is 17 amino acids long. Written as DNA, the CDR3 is TGTGCCAGTAGTACCTCGTTCCTCCCGAGCTCCTACAATGAGCAGTTCTTC. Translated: CASSTSFLPSSYNEQFF.

The CDR3 coding sequence is TGTGCCAGTAGTATAGGGGGGTCTGGTCCCCAGCATTTT. It specifies CASSIGGSGPQHF. V usage is TRBV19 and J usage is TRBJ1-5, with D perhaps matching TRBD1 (5 bases). The ends were cut back, 1 base at V and 10 bases at J, with 11 bases in the middle. This CDR3 contains 13 residues. Germline V gene data show CDR1 as LNHDA and CDR2 as SQIVND (reference sequence).

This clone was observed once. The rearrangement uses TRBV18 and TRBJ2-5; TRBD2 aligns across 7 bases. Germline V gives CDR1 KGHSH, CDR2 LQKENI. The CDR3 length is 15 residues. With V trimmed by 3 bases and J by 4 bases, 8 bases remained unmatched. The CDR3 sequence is CASSPRPSGGETQYF. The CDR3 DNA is TGTGCCAGCTCACCCAGACCGTCGGGGGGAGAGACCCAGTACTTC.

CDR3: CASSNRPGDERETQYF. The DNA for the CDR3 is TGTGCCAGCAGCAATCGCCCGGGGGACGAAAGGGAGACCCAGTACTTC. The V and J genes are TRBV7-9 and TRBJ2-5, with D possibly TRBD2 on 6 matching bases. Trimming pared 5 bases from V and 5 bases from J, leaving 21 bases between. Germline V gene data show CDR1 as SEHNR and CDR2 as FQNEAQ (reference sequence). CDR3 length: 16 amino acids.

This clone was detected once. CDR3 sequence reads: CASSSPGLTYNEQFF. CDR3 DNA sequence: TGCGCCAGCAGCTCGCCGGGACTAACCTACAATGAGCAGTTCTTC. The chain joins TRBV5-1 to TRBJ2-1, with TRBD2 identical over 7 bases. The CDR3 has 15 amino acids. The trim removed 3 bases at V and 2 bases at J, leaving 5 bases unmatched. CDR1 and CDR2 from the germline V gene are SGHRS and YFSETQ.

CDR3 loop: CASSLDLSQETQYF. DNA for the CDR3: TGCGCCAGCAGCTTGGATCTCAGCCAAGAGACCCAGTACTTC. The V and J genes are TRBV5-1 and TRBJ2-5; D not resolved. V lost 0 bases and J 1 base, leaving 7 bases between the germline ends. This CDR3 is built from 14 residues. Germline CDR1 reads SGHRS; CDR2 reads YFSETQ.